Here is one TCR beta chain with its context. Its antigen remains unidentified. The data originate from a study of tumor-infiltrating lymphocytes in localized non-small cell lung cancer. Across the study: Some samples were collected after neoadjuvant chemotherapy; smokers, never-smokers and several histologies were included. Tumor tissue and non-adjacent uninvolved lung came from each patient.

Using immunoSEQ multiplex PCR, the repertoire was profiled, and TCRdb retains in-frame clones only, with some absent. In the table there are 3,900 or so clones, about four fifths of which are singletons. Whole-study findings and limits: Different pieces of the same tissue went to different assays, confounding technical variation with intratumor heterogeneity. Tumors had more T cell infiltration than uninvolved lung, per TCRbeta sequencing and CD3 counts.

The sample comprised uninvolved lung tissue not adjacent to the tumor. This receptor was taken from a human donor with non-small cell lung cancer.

The CDR3 bases are TGCGCCAGCAGCTACACCCGAGACACCGCTGAAGCTTTCTTT. This encodes CASSYTRDTAEAFF. The rearrangement uses TRBV5-1 and TRBJ1-1; D is uncertain. V lost 3 bases, J lost 6 bases, and 15 bases lay in between. Germline CDR1 is SGHRS and CDR2 is YFSETQ. CDR3 length equals 14 residues.